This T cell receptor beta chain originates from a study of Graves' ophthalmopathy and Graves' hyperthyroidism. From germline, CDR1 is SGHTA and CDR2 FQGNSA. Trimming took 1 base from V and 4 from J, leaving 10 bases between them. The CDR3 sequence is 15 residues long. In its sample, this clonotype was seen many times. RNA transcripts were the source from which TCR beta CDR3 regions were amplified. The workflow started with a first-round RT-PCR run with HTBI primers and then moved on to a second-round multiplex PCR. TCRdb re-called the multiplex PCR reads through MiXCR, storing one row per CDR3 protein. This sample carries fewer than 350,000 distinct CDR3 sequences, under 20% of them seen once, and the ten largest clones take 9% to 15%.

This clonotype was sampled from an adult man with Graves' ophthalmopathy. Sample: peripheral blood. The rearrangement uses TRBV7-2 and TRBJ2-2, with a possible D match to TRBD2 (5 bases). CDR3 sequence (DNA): TGTGCCAGCAGCTTAGGGATTGGAGGCACCGGGGAGCTGTTTTTT. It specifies CASSLGIGGTGELFF. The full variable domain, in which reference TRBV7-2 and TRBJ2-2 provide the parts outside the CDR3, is GAGVSQSPSNKVTEKGKDVELRCDPISGHTALYWYRQSLGQGLEFLIYFQGNSAPDKSGLPSDRFSAERTGGSVSTLTIQRTQQEDSAVYLCASSLGIGGTGELFFGEGSRLTVL.